This T cell receptor beta chain was captured in a study of blood T cell repertoires in COVID-19 (dated by TCRdb to the early 2020s). Notes on the research overall: The collaborator samples originated in the United States, Italy and Spain and spanned the acute and convalescent phases of COVID-19. The samples were drawn from the first 160 participants of the ongoing ImmuneRACE study and from 1,254 subjects provided by 6 global collaborators. The prospective study material was composed of cDNA or gDNA derived from T cells, B-cell-depleted T cells, or PBMCs. The repertoires were made available in a free public database intended to serve as a resource for research on the immune response to SARS-CoV-2. Sample metadata almost always included a de-identified subject ID, COVID-19 status, age in years and sex. HLA class I and class II types, where available, came from metadata supplied by the sample provider rather than from assay-based typing. Deeply sampled blood TCRbeta repertoires from subjects exposed to, actively infected with, or recovered from COVID-19 were included in the dataset.

The immunoSEQ Assay, a bias-controlled multiplex PCR, was used to amplify TCRbeta CDR3 regions from genomic DNA. Concerning the study's data processing: Within the assay, amplification of reference gene primers was used to estimate how many nucleated cells each sample contained. To quantify the absolute abundance of each unique TCRbeta CDR3 rearrangement, sequence reads were collapsed and filtered. For each sample, productive Simpson clonality was calculated as the square root of Simpson's diversity index over productive rearrangements. The table comes from immuneACCESS by way of TCRdb, which keeps in-frame sequences with V and J called. Part of the clones is missing from these tables; in studies checked, under half for an unresolved V gene and the rest for unknown reasons. V, J and clone size are those of that table, while D and trimming were read from the DNA. This sample gives roughly 81,000 clones in total; approximately 88% of them show up just once. Under 9.5% of the sample goes to the ten largest clones.

Collaborating institutions collected whole blood in K2EDTA tubes following their own protocols. For TCRbeta analysis, collaborators shipped samples in one of three forms: frozen whole blood, isolated PBMCs, or DNA extracted from either of those sample types. Comments on this clone: What antigen it recognizes has not been identified. No much larger clone is present one base from it, and per-base qualities are unavailable.

What the research found in general, with its limitations: Clinical and demographic metadata were provided uncurated, with the amount varying by source and participant.

The germline V gene (reference sequence) sets CDR1 to LNHDA and CDR2 to SQIVND. Trimming leaves V shorter by 8 bases and J shorter by 3 bases, with the junction holding 2 bases beyond the gene matches. From its cysteine to its phenylalanine, the CDR3 spans 12 amino acids. Only the CDR3 region is kept as DNA, spanning 36 bases read in frame from base 1. The sample comprised peripheral blood. The rearranged segments are TRBV19 and TRBJ1-2, with 8 junctional bases fitting TRBD1. The receptor was isolated from a man under 40 with acute or convalescent COVID-19. Read as DNA, the sequence is TGTGCCAGTGGACAGGGCTACTATGGCTACACCTTC. Its translation is CASGQGYYGYTF.